This T cell receptor beta chain was documented in a study of memory CD4+ T cells and cytomegalovirus serostatus. Across the study: This sample comes from healthy Belgian adults, 9 CMV seropositive, 24 seronegative. General study points: About two fifths of the roughly 150 known CMV-associated TCRbeta sequences appeared in CD4+ memory.

The ends lost 6 bases at V and 0 bases at J; junction bases unmatched: 12. CDR1 MGHRA and CDR2 YSYEKL come from the germline V gene. There are 17 residues in the CDR3. Concerning this clone: Its specificity is not known.

Authors' analysis steps: After removing out-of-frame reads, over 2 million distinct TCRbeta sequences remained. Libraries were prepared by immunoSEQ multiplex PCR; TCRdb keeps only in-frame clonotypes and omits some of them. That table is the source of V, J and clone size, and D and trimming were worked out from the DNA. The table shows 45,000 to 50,000 clones, with over 75% occurring only once. Single viable CD3+CD4+CD8-CD45RO+ cells were sorted as the memory CD4+ T cells. After thawing, CD4+ T cells were positively selected. This receptor was identified in an adult in good health and CMV-seronegative. This chain connects TRBV4-1 to TRBJ2-3, with TRBD2 matching 7 bases. The sequenced sample was memory CD4+ T cells from blood. The CDR3 nucleotides are TGCGCCAGCAGTCCCTTTCCGCGGGGGAGGAGCACAGATACGCAGTATTTT. It yields the protein CASSPFPRGRSTDTQYF.